This TCR beta chain is drawn from a study of T cell repertoires in cytomegalovirus infection. TCRdb reprocessed the reads with MiXCR, giving one entry per CDR3 protein. Here the sample spans 400,000 to 550,000 distinct CDR3 sequences, approximately 10% being singletons. V was clipped by 1 base and J by 7 bases; unmatched bases: 10. CDR3 length equals 17 residues. Germline V gives CDR1 LGHNA, CDR2 YNFKEQ. Material: PBMCs. This clonotype originated in a human donor in good health (CMV status not recorded). Some clones in this sample may be carry-over from other donors' samples. This rearrangement joins TRBV4-2 to TRBJ2-2, with 9 bases identical to TRBD2. CDR3 loop: CASSQAASGTTGGELFF. CDR3 nucleotide sequence: TGTGCCAGCAGCCAAGCGGCTAGCGGGACTACGGGCGGGGAGCTGTTTTTT.